This T cell receptor (beta chain) came from a study of T-cell reconstitution after alpha-beta-depleted transplantation in children. Study-level findings and limits: In patients about two months after transplant, alpha-beta T cells reportedly arose from several hundred expanded graft clones.

Unique molecular identifiers were used to barcode this TCRbeta library. TCRdb re-derived calls from the PCR reads in MiXCR, one entry per CDR3 protein. The table lists about 830,000 distinct CDR3 sequences, under 20% of them singletons. With V trimmed by 4 bases and J by 12 bases, 18 bases remained unmatched. Germline V CDR1 and CDR2: KGHDR, SFDVKD. The CDR3 is 18 residues long. As regards this clonotype: No antigen is known for it.

The chain combines TRBV24-1 with TRBJ2-1; the match to TRBD2 covers 12 bases. The source of this sequence is a male patient between 5 and 17 years old who had a stem cell transplant for acute lymphoblastic leukemia, so the T cells may come from the graft donor. The sample consisted of PBMCs, mostly from graft donor cells, taken 360 days after TCRalphabeta/CD19-depleted stem cell transplant. CDR3: CATSDPGTSGLYNDVQFF. The CDR3 DNA sequence: TGTGCCACCAGTGACCCCGGGACTAGCGGGCTCTACAATGATGTGCAGTTCTTC.